This T cell receptor (beta chain) is drawn from a study of post-analysis software for immune sequencing data. Unique molecular identifiers were carried by the TCR beta cDNA libraries. There were about 1 to 10 million T cells, and around 460,000 cDNA molecules came from them. A single record per CDR3 protein comes from TCRdb applying MiXCR to the PCR reads. Here the sample spans some 240,000 distinct CDR3 sequences, about 38% being singletons. V was cut by 2 bases and J by 0 bases, with 9 bases left in between. This CDR3 has 15 amino acids. Germline values: CDR1 MNHEY, CDR2 SVGAGI. Findings and caveats of the study: Patients used a handful of TRBV segments, including TRBV5-6, TRBV5-1 and TRBV20-1, more often than controls.

Points on this clonotype: Its antigen is unidentified.

This clonotype originated in a girl aged 10 to 17 with multiple sclerosis. The chain is built from TRBV6-5 and TRBJ2-3, with D uncertain. Sequenced input: blood. In nucleotides, the CDR3 is TGTGCCAGCAGTTACGAGGCACTTAGCACAGATACGCAGTATTTT. As protein: CASSYEALSTDTQYF.